These 22 T cell receptor beta chains were sequenced from one sample in a study of a mutant IDH1 vaccine in newly diagnosed glioma. The time point: baseline, week 1 (first vaccination visit). Treatment meaning: pre-vaccination baseline after standard-of-care therapy. Only in-frame clones appear in the TCRdb table, and some are missing; sequencing was by immunoSEQ multiplex PCR. The sample lists 60,000 to 85,000 clones, 79% seen once, with roughly 8.2% in the top ten. Sequencing was performed on PBMCs, taken from a glioma patient treated with radiotherapy, temozolomide or both. Receptors were obtained from a man aged 50-60 years with glioma.

This sequence joins TRBV9 and TRBJ2-2, with 7 nucleotides matching TRBD2. The CDR3 sequence is 16 residues long. Germline trimming cut 0 bases from V and 3 bases from J; bases unmatched to any gene: 5. Germline V gives CDR1 SGDLS, CDR2 YYNGEE. Written as DNA, the CDR3 is TGTGCCAGCAGCGTAGGTCTAGCGGCGCACACCGGGGAGCTGTTTTTT. Amino acid sequence: CASSVGLAAHTGELFF.

V and J are TRBV6-5 and TRBJ1-4, with D possibly TRBD1 on 5 matching bases. Germline-derived CDR1 and CDR2 are MNHEY and SVGAGI. The germline V and J ends were trimmed by 5 bases and 7 bases, with 17 bases remaining between them. This CDR3 spans 15 amino acids. The CDR3 region has the DNA TGTGCCAGCAGTGGCACGTGGGGCCGGGCTGAAAAACTGTTTTTT. It codes for CASSGTWGRAEKLFF.

The CDR3 region has the DNA TGCGCCAGCAGCCAATTAGCGGGGGTTACCGATACGCAGTATTTT. Protein: CASSQLAGVTDTQYF. V and J are TRBV4-1 and TRBJ2-3, with 9 bases fitting TRBD2. Germline CDR1 is MGHRA and CDR2 is YSYEKL. CDR3 length equals 15 residues. The trim removed 2 bases at V and 6 bases at J, leaving 6 bases unmatched.

CDR3 amino acids: CASSVARAEDTQYF. The CDR3 DNA reads TGTGCCAGCAGCGTAGCTAGGGCAGAAGATACGCAGTATTTT. V usage is TRBV9 and J usage is TRBJ2-3; D not certain. V lost 0 bases and J 5 bases, leaving 10 bases between the germline ends. CDR3 length: 14 residues. From germline, CDR1 is SGDLS and CDR2 YYNGEE.

The chain uses TRBV7-9 and TRBJ1-1; no firm D call. V was cut by 9 bases and J by 8 bases, with 16 bases left in between. CDR1 and CDR2 from the germline V gene are SEHNR and FQNEAQ (reference sequence). CDR3 length equals 12 residues. Here the CDR3 reads CASSQSVSEAFF. The CDR3 nucleotides are TGTGCCAGTTCCCAATCGGTCTCCGAAGCTTTCTTT.

This chain uses TRBV6-5 with TRBJ2-7, with D maybe TRBD1 (5 bases). Germline CDR1 and CDR2: MNHEY and SVGAGI. The CDR3 sequence is 12 residues long. The V and J ends lost 5 bases and 3 bases respectively, with 8 bases between them. CDR3 in amino acids: CASSAQGYEQYF. For the CDR3, the DNA is TGTGCCAGCAGTGCCCAGGGCTACGAGCAGTACTTC.

The chain joins TRBV9 to TRBJ2-2, with 7 bases lining up with TRBD2. This CDR3 region has 18 residues. After removal of 0 bases from V and 3 bases from J, the junction contained 11 bases not matched to a gene. Germline V CDR1 and CDR2: SGDLS, YYNGEE. CDR3 DNA sequence: TGTGCCAGCAGCGTAGGGGCTATCTCGGCGGGAGACACCGGGGAGCTGTTTTTT. Protein: CASSVGAISAGDTGELFF.

This sequence joins TRBV6-5 and TRBJ2-7; 14 bases map to TRBD2. Germline V gene data show CDR1 as MNHEY and CDR2 as SVGAGI. V lost 2 bases, J lost 1 base, and 1 base stayed unmatched. The CDR3 runs 16 residues. The CDR3 DNA is TGTGCCAGCAGTTACGGACTAGCGGGGGGATCCTACGAGCAGTACTTC. This codes for CASSYGLAGGSYEQYF.

The chain has TRBV7-9 and TRBJ2-3, with 9 bases fitting TRBD2. This CDR3 has 15 residues. In germline, CDR1 is SEHNR, CDR2 FQNEAQ (reference sequence). Germline trimming cut 4 bases from V and 7 bases from J; bases unmatched to any gene: 9. The CDR3 here is CASSSTSGGMNTQYF. The CDR3, as DNA: TGTGCCAGCAGCTCCACGAGCGGGGGGATGAATACGCAGTATTTT.

The rearrangement joins TRBV6-6 to TRBJ2-1; tentatively, D is TRBD1 (6 bases). Trimming stripped 6 bases from V and 7 bases from J, with 13 bases between. The V gene's germline CDR1 is MNHNY and CDR2 SVGAGI (reference sequence). There are 13 residues in the CDR3. In nucleotides, the CDR3 is TGTGCCAGCAGCCTCCGACAGGCTAATGAGCAGTTCTTC. It yields the protein CASSLRQANEQFF.

The genes are TRBV5-1 and TRBJ2-3, with TRBD2 matching over 8 bases. Germline CDR1 and CDR2: SGHRS and YFSETQ. This CDR3 has 15 amino acids. V lost 0 bases, J lost 1 base, and 1 base stayed unmatched. The CDR3 sequence: CASSLAGGGTDTQYF. The CDR3 region has the DNA TGCGCCAGCAGCTTGGCCGGGGGGGGCACAGATACGCAGTATTTT.

The chain couples TRBV5-6 to TRBJ2-3, with D perhaps being TRBD1 or TRBD2 (5 bases each). V was trimmed by 1 base and J by 1 base, leaving 10 bases between them. Germline loops: CDR1 SGHDT, CDR2 YYEEEE. The CDR3 contains 15 residues. The CDR3 sequence: CASSLIGARTDTQYF. CDR3 DNA sequence: TGTGCCAGCAGCTTGATCGGGGCCCGCACAGATACGCAGTATTTT.

The CDR3 coding sequence is TGCAGCGTTGTAAGGGGCCAAGAGACCCAGTACTTC. The encoded protein is CSVVRGQETQYF. The chain uses TRBV29-1 and TRBJ2-5, with D possibly being TRBD1 (5 bases). Germline-derived CDR1 and CDR2 are SQVTM and ANQGSEA. The CDR3 loop spans 12 amino acids. Trimming left V 4 bases short and J 1 base short, with 7 bases between.

This clone was counted only a few times. This sequence joins TRBV27 and TRBJ1-1, with 10 bases lining up with TRBD1. V lost 6 bases to trimming and J lost 5 bases; unmatched junction nucleotides: 3. Per the germline V gene, CDR1 is MNHEY and CDR2 is SMNVEV (reference sequence). The CDR3 is 13 amino acids. CDR3 DNA: TGTGCCAGCAGCGACAGGGGGCGGACTGAAGCTTTCTTT. Its translation: CASSDRGRTEAFF.

V and J are TRBV15 and TRBJ2-7; the match to TRBD2 covers 7 bases. This CDR3 contains 13 residues. V lost 3 bases, J lost 9 bases, and 8 bases stayed unmatched. Germline-derived CDR1 and CDR2 are LNHNV and YYDKDF (reference sequence). CDR3 sequence: CATSSPRDYRQYF. The CDR3 DNA is TGTGCCACCAGCAGTCCCCGGGACTACAGGCAGTACTTC.

The rearrangement joins TRBV5-1 to TRBJ2-1; 11 bases align to TRBD2. There are 16 residues in the CDR3. The V gene's germline CDR1 is SGHRS and CDR2 YFSETQ. The V segment lost 3 bases and the J segment 10 bases; nucleotides outside the gene matches: 12. The CDR3 protein is CASSSSTSGVVNEQFF. The CDR3 DNA reads TGCGCCAGCAGCTCCTCGACTAGCGGGGTCGTGAACGAGCAGTTCTTC. Drawing the rest from reference TRBV5-1 and TRBJ2-1, the complete variable domain is KAGVTQTPRYLIKTRGQQVTLSCSPISGHRSVSWYQQTPGQGLQFLFEYFSETQRNKGNFPGRFSGRQFSNSRSEMNVSTLELGDSALYLCASSSSTSGVVNEQFFGPGTRLTVL.

The sample holds one count of this clone. The chain has TRBV2 and TRBJ1-4, with a weak D call TRBD1 (5 bases). V gave up 2 bases and J gave up 8 bases, with 18 bases separating them. The CDR3 sequence is 16 residues long. In germline, CDR1 is SNHLY, CDR2 FYNNEI. Written as DNA, the CDR3 is TGTGCCAGCAGTGAATCCGGTGGACAAGGGCCGGAAAAACTGTTTTTT. Protein: CASSESGGQGPEKLFF. Full variable domain (remainder filled in from reference TRBV2 and TRBJ1-4): EPEVTQTPSHQVTQMGQEVILRCVPISNHLYFYWYRQILGQKVEFLVSFYNNEISEKSEIFDDQFSVERPDGSNFTLKIRSTKLEDSAMYFCASSESGGQGPEKLFFGSGTQLSVL.

This clone has a single count. J is TRBJ1-2 and V is TRBV5-4, with a weak D call TRBD1 (5 bases). Trimming left V 0 bases short and J 3 bases short, with 18 bases between. This CDR3 is built from 17 residues. CDR1 and CDR2 from the germline V gene are SGHNT and YYREEE (reference sequence). The CDR3 sequence: CASSLDRGWGTDYGYTF. The CDR3, as DNA: TGTGCCAGCAGCTTGGATCGGGGTTGGGGGACGGACTATGGCTACACCTTC.

By its share, this clone is medium-sized. The rearrangement joins TRBV4-1 to TRBJ1-2; 7 positions match TRBD1. The V and J ends lost 1 base and 4 bases, in that order; junction bases with no gene match: 3. The germline CDR1 and CDR2 sequences are MGHRA and YSYEKL. The CDR3 is 14 residues long. The CDR3 DNA is TGCGCCAGCAGCCAAGTAGGGACAGCCTATGGCTACACCTTC. Amino acids: CASSQVGTAYGYTF.

This chain uses TRBV5-5 with TRBJ1-2, with D possibly matching TRBD1 (5 bases). The CDR3 runs to 14 residues. Looked up from germline, CDR1 is SGHKS and CDR2 is YYEKEE (reference sequence). With 4 bases removed from V and 4 bases from J, the gap between germline ends came to 14 bases. DNA for the CDR3: TGTGCCAGCAGCGCCGGACCAGGGCTCTATGGCTACACCTTC. Translating gives CASSAGPGLYGYTF.

In this sample, this clone turned up once. The rearrangement links TRBV25-1 to TRBJ1-3, with D uncertain. The CDR3 is made up of 13 amino acids. Germline V CDR1 and CDR2: MGHDK, SYGVNS. Trimming removed 3 bases at V and 4 bases at J, with 7 bases between. The CDR3 region has the DNA TGTGCCAGCAGTGATCTACAGGGAAACACCATATATTTT. Protein sequence: CASSDLQGNTIYF.

The chain couples TRBV5-4 to TRBJ2-2; TRBD1 matches at 7 bases. Germline lookup yields CDR1 SGHNT and CDR2 YYREEE (reference sequence). CDR3 size: 17 residues. After removal of 3 bases from V and 4 bases from J, the junction contained 12 bases not matched to a gene. The CDR3 loop is CASSSGDYTGATGELFF. The DNA of the CDR3 is TGTGCCAGCAGCTCAGGTGATTACACAGGGGCCACCGGGGAGCTGTTTTTT.